The clone carrying this T cell receptor (beta chain) appeared a few times. V lost 3 bases to trimming and J lost 8 bases, with 16 bases between them. Germline loops: CDR1 SGHTA, CDR2 FQGNSA. The CDR3 spans 14 residues. These data come from a study of identical twins. MiXCR, run by TCRdb on the 5' RACE reads, gives a single entry per CDR3 protein. The repertoire consists of about 520,000 distinct CDR3 sequences, with approximately 22% occurring once and the leading ten covering under 0.95%. This sample also belongs to another study, concerning T cells expressing NK-cell markers. That report adds: The same clonotypes also predominated in the CD3+CD56-NKG2C+ fraction of a few donors.

This chain connects TRBV7-2 to TRBJ1-2, with a tentative D call TRBD1 (6 bases). Sequences were obtained from CD4+ T cells sorted from blood. The TCR originated in a woman aged 18-35 years in good health. The CDR3 DNA follows: TGTGCCAGCAGCTTCTCGGGGGCAGGGAGAGGCTACACCTTC. It is translated as CASSFSGAGRGYTF.